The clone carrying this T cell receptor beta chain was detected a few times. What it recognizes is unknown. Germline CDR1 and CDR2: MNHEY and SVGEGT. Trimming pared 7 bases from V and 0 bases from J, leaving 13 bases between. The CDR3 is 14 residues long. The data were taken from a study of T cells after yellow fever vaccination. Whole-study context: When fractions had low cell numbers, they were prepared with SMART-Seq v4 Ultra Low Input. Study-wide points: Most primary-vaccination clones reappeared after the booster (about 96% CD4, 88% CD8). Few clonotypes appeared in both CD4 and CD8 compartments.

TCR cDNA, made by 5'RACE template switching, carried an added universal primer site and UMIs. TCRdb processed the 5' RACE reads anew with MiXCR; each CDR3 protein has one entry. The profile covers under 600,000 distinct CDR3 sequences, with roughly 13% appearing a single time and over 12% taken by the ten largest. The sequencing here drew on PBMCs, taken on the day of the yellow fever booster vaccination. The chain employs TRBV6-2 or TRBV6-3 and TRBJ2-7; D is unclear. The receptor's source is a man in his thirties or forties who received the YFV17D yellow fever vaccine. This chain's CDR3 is CASNDATNSYEQYF. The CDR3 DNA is TGTGCCAGCAATGATGCGACCAACTCCTACGAGCAGTACTTC.